One sample yielded the 32 T cell receptor beta chains listed below, sequenced in a study of T-cell reconstitution after alpha-beta-depleted transplantation in children. The authors prepared the TCRbeta library with unique molecular identifiers. TCRdb reprocessed the PCR reads with MiXCR, giving one entry per CDR3 protein. The data show about 580,000 distinct CDR3 sequences, more than 20% seen once. This material consisted of PBMCs, mostly from graft donor cells, taken 360 days after TCRalphabeta/CD19-depleted stem cell transplant. These receptors were obtained from a boy under two years old who had a stem cell transplant for acute myeloid leukemia, so the T cells may come from the graft donor.

The V gene is TRBV7-9, the J gene TRBJ2-1; TRBD1 matches 8 bases. Germline V gene sequence: CDR1 SEHNR, CDR2 FQNEAQ (reference sequence). V dropped 4 bases and J dropped 10; count of bases not matched to a gene: 6. The CDR3 extends over 13 amino acids. The DNA of the CDR3 is TGTGCCAGCAGCTCAGAGGACAGGGCAGAGCAGTTCTTC. Translating gives CASSSEDRAEQFF. The full variable domain, rest sourced from reference TRBV7-9 and TRBJ2-1, is DTGVSQNPRHKITKRGQNVTFRCDPISEHNRLYWYRQTLGQGPEFLTYFQNEAQLEKSRLLSDRFSAERPKGSFSTLEIQRTEQGDSAMYLCASSSEDRAEQFFGPGTRLTVL.

The table lists this clonotype with many counts. The V and J genes are TRBV20-1 and TRBJ2-5; perhaps TRBD2 as D (7 bases). Germline V lookup: CDR1 DFQATT, CDR2 SNEGSKA (reference sequence). Trimming shortened V by 0 bases and J by 5 bases, and 16 bases separated the two germline ends. CDR3 length: 15 amino acids. The CDR3 DNA reads as TGCAGTGCTAGAGATCTAAGGACTAGGGGGGAGACCCAGTACTTC. As protein: CSARDLRTRGETQYF.

In this sample, this clonotype turned up many times. This chain links TRBV20-1 with TRBJ2-1; D might be TRBD1 (5 bases). Trimming stripped 0 bases from V and 10 bases from J, with 16 bases between. Germline V gene sequence: CDR1 DFQATT, CDR2 SNEGSKA (reference sequence). This CDR3 is built from 14 residues. This CDR3 reads CSARDSGARREQFF. CDR3 bases: TGCAGTGCTAGAGATAGTGGGGCCAGGCGGGAGCAGTTCTTC.

Ten or more counts support this clonotype. This rearrangement joins TRBV4-2 to TRBJ2-2; 10 nucleotides agree with TRBD2. This CDR3 has 15 amino acids. Germline trimming cut 4 bases from V and 6 bases from J; bases unmatched to any gene: 5. CDR1 is LGHNA, CDR2 YNFKEQ, per germline. The CDR3 DNA reads TGTGCCAGCAGCCCGGTAGCGGGGGGACCCGGGGAGCTGTTTTTT. It codes for CASSPVAGGPGELFF.

The V call is TRBV21-1, the J call TRBJ2-7. TRBV21-1 corresponds to a pseudogene. This CDR3 region has 12 residues. CDR3 amino acids: CASSNKYYEQYF. The CDR3 DNA follows: TGTGCCAGCAGCAACAAGTATTACGAGCAGTACTTC.

This clonotype was recorded at least ten times. The J gene is TRBJ1-1, the V gene TRBV9; D is unresolved. Germline V lookup: CDR1 SGDLS, CDR2 YYNGEE. The germline V and J ends were trimmed by 7 bases and 0 bases, with 10 bases remaining between them. The CDR3 extends over 13 amino acids. The CDR3 sequence: CASRVIMNTEAFF. The CDR3 nucleotides read TGTGCCAGCCGTGTGATCATGAACACTGAAGCTTTCTTT.

This clonotype has ten or more counts. The rearrangement joins TRBV6-5 to TRBJ2-5; D may be TRBD1 (6 bases). This CDR3 has 14 residues. The V gene's germline CDR1 is MNHEY and CDR2 SVGAGI. V lost 4 bases and J lost 4, with 13 bases in between. The CDR3 sequence is CASSWEGGAETQYF. For the CDR3, the DNA is TGTGCCAGCAGTTGGGAAGGGGGTGCAGAGACCCAGTACTTC.

This clonotype was picked up many times. The chain joins TRBV2 to TRBJ2-1; D not resolved. Trimming cost V 0 bases and J 10 bases, with 10 bases left between them. CDR1 is SNHLY and CDR2 is FYNNEI in the germline V gene. This CDR3 is 13 amino acids long. The CDR3 region has the DNA TGTGCCAGCAGTGAAGCGCTTCTCAGGGAGCAGTTCTTC. Its protein is CASSEALLREQFF.

This clonotype was detected ten times or more. V and J are TRBV25-1 and TRBJ2-5; the D gene could be TRBD1 or TRBD2 (5 bases each). The CDR3 contains 12 residues. Trimming removed 6 bases from V and 5 bases from J, with 10 bases in between. Germline CDR1 reads MGHDK; CDR2 reads SYGVNS. CDR3 amino acids: CASRRGRETQYF. The CDR3 DNA follows: TGTGCCAGCAGACGGGGACGGGAGACCCAGTACTTC.

This clonotype was picked up a small number of times. CDR3 coding DNA: TGTGCCAGCAGCACGGGACGGGTCGAGCAGTACTTC. This codes for CASSTGRVEQYF. This chain joins TRBV7-2 and TRBJ2-7; D possibly matches TRBD1 or TRBD2 (5 bases each). This CDR3 contains 12 residues. The germline gives CDR1 SGHTA, CDR2 FQGNSA. Trimming shortened V by 5 bases and J by 6 bases, and 11 bases separated the two germline ends.

The CDR3 DNA reads TGCAGCTCAATTCTGGGGGACACCATATATTTT. It encodes CSSILGDTIYF. V usage is TRBV29-1 and J usage is TRBJ1-3, with a possible D match to TRBD1 (5 bases). V shed 8 bases and J shed 8 bases, with 13 bases lying between them. Germline V gene sequence: CDR1 SQVTM, CDR2 ANQGSEA. This CDR3 contains 11 residues.

The chain combines TRBV19 with TRBJ2-1; D is possibly TRBD1 (6 bases). CDR1 LNHDA and CDR2 SQIVND come from the germline V gene (reference sequence). The CDR3 loop spans 14 amino acids. The V end was cut by 3 bases, the J end by 5 bases, with 11 bases between. The DNA for the CDR3 is TGTGCCAGTAGTATCTGGGGACAAGACAATGAGCAGTTCTTC. This translates into CASSIWGQDNEQFF. Based on the CDR3 plus reference TRBV19 and TRBJ2-1, the full variable domain is DGGITQSPKYLFRKEGQNVTLSCEQNLNHDAMYWYRQDPGQGLRLIYYSQIVNDFQKGDIAEGYSVSREKKESFPLTVTSAQKNPTAFYLCASSIWGQDNEQFFGPGTRLTVL.

This clonotype was detected many times. This rearrangement joins TRBV12-5 to TRBJ1-3; no clear D gene. Germline V CDR1 and CDR2: LGHNT, FRNRAP. V lost 5 bases and J 0 bases, leaving 17 bases between the germline ends. This CDR3 has 17 amino acids. In DNA, the CDR3 is TGTGCTAGTGGTCCCCCTCTAATTTCCGACTCTGGAAACACCATATATTTT. Its protein product is CASGPPLISDSGNTIYF.

This clonotype was detected ten times or more. The chain uses TRBV7-3 and TRBJ2-3; 7 bases align to TRBD2. The CDR3 covers 15 residues. J gave up 0 bases and V 2 bases, and 2 bases lay outside the gene matches. CDR1 is SGHTA, CDR2 FQGTGA, per germline. CDR3 sequence (DNA): TGTGCCAGCAGCTTATGGGGGGGGAGCACAGATACGCAGTATTTT. Protein sequence: CASSLWGGSTDTQYF. Full variable domain (rest looked up from reference TRBV7-3 and TRBJ2-3): GAGVSQTPSNKVTEKGKYVELRCDPISGHTALYWYRQSLGQGPEFLIYFQGTGAADDSGLPNDRFFAVRPEGSVSTLKIQRTERGDSAVYLCASSLWGGSTDTQYFGPGTRLTVL.

Ten or more counts support this clonotype. The chain employs TRBV24-1 and TRBJ2-1, with D possibly called TRBD1 or TRBD2 (5 bases each). The CDR3 totals 16 residues. Trimming took 3 bases from V and 5 from J, leaving 16 bases between them. Germline CDR1 reads KGHDR; CDR2 reads SFDVKD. This CDR3 is CATSDVRAGHDNEQFF. CDR3 bases: TGTGCCACCAGTGATGTGAGGGCAGGGCACGACAATGAGCAGTTCTTC.

This clonotype has ten or more counts. The chain recombines TRBV11-1 with TRBJ1-1; 9 nucleotides align to TRBD1. The CDR3 sequence is 19 residues long. J gave up 1 base and V 1 base, and 13 bases lay outside the gene matches. Germline assignment: CDR1 SGHAT and CDR2 FQDESV (reference sequence). The CDR3 here is CASSLVVLRDRVRNTEAFF. Here the CDR3 DNA reads TGTGCCAGCAGCTTAGTGGTCTTGCGGGACAGGGTTCGGAACACTGAAGCTTTCTTT.

Note on this clonotype: One end of the junction does not line up with germline, which may come from a read error. The CDR3 nucleotides read TGCAGTGCCAGAGCGGGGGAGCAGCCCCAGCATTTT. Translation gives CSARAGEQPQHF. This chain connects TRBV20-1 to TRBJ1-5; the D gene is possibly TRBD1 (5 bases). Germline V CDR1 and CDR2: DFQATT, SNEGSKA (reference sequence). The CDR3 is 12 residues long.

The gene calls are TRBV20-1 and TRBJ2-7; weak D call: TRBD2 (6 bases). CDR1 is DFQATT and CDR2 is SNEGSKA in the germline V gene (reference sequence). Trimming took 5 bases from V and 2 from J, leaving 16 bases between them. The CDR3 has 14 residues. CDR3 in amino acids: CSALTQGGTYEQYF. As DNA, the CDR3 is TGCAGTGCTTTAACCCAGGGAGGAACCTACGAGCAGTACTTC.

The sample holds a few counts of this clonotype. The chain has TRBV20-1 and TRBJ2-3; D is undetermined. Germline V lookup: CDR1 DFQATT, CDR2 SNEGSKA (reference sequence). The CDR3 is 13 residues long. V was shortened by 0 bases and J by 1 base, with 5 bases between the two germline ends. The CDR3 is CSAREPGTDTQYF. In nucleotides, the CDR3 is TGCAGTGCTAGAGAGCCGGGCACAGATACGCAGTATTTT.

This clonotype has ten or more counts. The V and J genes are TRBV20-1 and TRBJ1-5; 8 nucleotides align to TRBD1. The CDR3 contains 13 residues. Trimming cost V 5 bases and J 4 bases; bases outside gene matches: 4. Germline V gene sequence: CDR1 DFQATT, CDR2 SNEGSKA (reference sequence). The CDR3 loop reads CSASHRGNQPQHF. In DNA form, the CDR3 reads TGCAGTGCTTCGCACAGGGGGAATCAGCCCCAGCATTTT.

This clonotype was seen at least ten times. The rearrangement joins TRBV12-3 or TRBV12-4 to TRBJ2-2; D gene uncertain. V shed 2 bases and J shed 5 bases, with 12 bases lying between them. This CDR3 has 15 amino acids. CDR3 region: CASSLNEAWTGELFF. CDR3 in DNA: TGTGCCAGCAGTTTAAACGAGGCGTGGACCGGGGAGCTGTTTTTT.

This clonotype came up a few times. The CDR3 reads CASSPGQGSAFF. The CDR3, as DNA: TGTGCCAGCAGCCCTGGACAGGGATCAGCTTTCTTT. The chain links TRBV12-3 or TRBV12-4 to TRBJ1-1; 8 bases match TRBD1. With 6 bases clipped from V and 10 bases from J, the junction kept 7 bases outside the gene matches. This CDR3 is 12 amino acids long.

A few counts support this clonotype. The rearrangement uses TRBV10-3 and TRBJ2-7; no clear D gene. The germline CDR1 and CDR2 sequences are ENHRY and SYGVKD. Trimming left V 3 bases short and J 0 bases short, with 6 bases between. The CDR3 extends over 13 amino acids. DNA of the CDR3: TGTGCCATCAGTGACACAGACTCCTACGAGCAGTACTTC. Translating it yields CAISDTDSYEQYF.

J is TRBJ2-7 and V is TRBV28, with D uncertain. CDR3 length: 13 residues. Trimming cost V 4 bases and J 5 bases, with 12 bases left between them. Per the germline V gene, CDR1 is MDHEN and CDR2 is SYDVKM. CDR3 sequence: CASSYQAAHEQYF. In nucleotides, the CDR3 is TGTGCCAGCAGTTACCAGGCCGCCCACGAGCAGTACTTC.

The V and J genes are TRBV4-3 and TRBJ2-7; 7 bases match TRBD2. Germline V gene lookup returns CDR1 LGHNA and CDR2 YSLEER. This CDR3 region has 14 residues. Unmatched junction bases numbered 4, after V lost 4 bases and J lost 1 base. The CDR3 region has the DNA TGCGCCAGCAGCCGCGGGGAGGGGTCCTACGAGCAGTACTTC. Translated: CASSRGEGSYEQYF.

CDR3 amino acids: CASSLLAGARNEQFF. The CDR3 DNA reads as TGCGCCAGCAGCCTACTGGCGGGGGCGCGGAATGAGCAGTTCTTC. The chain employs TRBV5-1 and TRBJ2-1, with a possible D match to TRBD2 (7 bases). The CDR3 totals 15 residues. The germline CDR1 and CDR2 sequences are SGHRS and YFSETQ. Trimming took off 4 bases at V and 7 bases at J, with 18 bases between the two ends.

This sequence joins TRBV12-3 or TRBV12-4 and TRBJ2-1; D gene uncertain. This CDR3 has 13 amino acids. V shed 6 bases and J shed 4 bases, with 10 bases lying between them. CDR3 loop: CASRGGTYNEQFF. The CDR3 region has the DNA TGTGCCAGCAGAGGTGGCACGTACAATGAGCAGTTCTTC.

This clonotype was detected a few times. V is TRBV4-2 and J is TRBJ1-5; D is uncertain. Germline CDR1 and CDR2: LGHNA and YNFKEQ. Trimming shortened V by 5 bases and J by 4 bases, and 9 bases separated the two germline ends. This CDR3 is built from 13 residues. CDR3 sequence (DNA): TGTGCCAGCAGCTCCCTAGTAAATCAGCCCCAGCATTTT. Translation: CASSSLVNQPQHF.

This clonotype appeared a single time. The gene calls are TRBV20-1 and TRBJ2-7; possibly TRBD1 or TRBD2 for D (5 bases each). Germline V gene sequence: CDR1 DFQATT, CDR2 SNEGSKA (reference sequence). There are 14 residues in the CDR3. The V end lost 3 bases, the J end lost 2 bases, and 14 bases lay between the germline ends. The CDR3 region has the DNA TGCAGTGCTAGTGGGACGCACTCACCCTACGAGCAGTACTTC. It yields the protein CSASGTHSPYEQYF.

This sequence joins TRBV12-3 or TRBV12-4 and TRBJ1-1; D is perhaps TRBD1 (5 bases). Trimming took off 0 bases at V and 4 bases at J, with 9 bases between the two ends. The CDR3 spans 14 residues. CDR3 in DNA: TGTGCCAGCAGTTTAGCGGGACCGCTCACTGAAGCTTTCTTT. This translates into CASSLAGPLTEAFF.

J is TRBJ2-7 and V is TRBV7-2, with 10 bases identical to TRBD1. With V trimmed by 4 bases and J by 7 bases, 4 bases remained unmatched. Germline lookup yields CDR1 SGHTA and CDR2 FQGNSA. The CDR3 consists of 13 residues. CDR3 nucleotide sequence: TGTGCCAGCAGCTCAGACAGGGGGCGAGAGCAGTACTTC. Its protein is CASSSDRGREQYF.

This clonotype was seen ten or more times. V and J are TRBV10-1 and TRBJ2-3, with 12 bases fitting TRBD2. Trimming took 5 bases from V and 0 from J; bases not matched to a gene: 9. CDR1 and CDR2 from the germline V gene are WNHNN and SYGVQD (reference sequence). This CDR3 comprises 18 residues. CDR3 sequence reads: CASSLNPGLAGSTDTQYF. The CDR3 DNA follows: TGCGCCAGCAGTCTGAACCCCGGACTAGCGGGGAGCACAGATACGCAGTATTTT.